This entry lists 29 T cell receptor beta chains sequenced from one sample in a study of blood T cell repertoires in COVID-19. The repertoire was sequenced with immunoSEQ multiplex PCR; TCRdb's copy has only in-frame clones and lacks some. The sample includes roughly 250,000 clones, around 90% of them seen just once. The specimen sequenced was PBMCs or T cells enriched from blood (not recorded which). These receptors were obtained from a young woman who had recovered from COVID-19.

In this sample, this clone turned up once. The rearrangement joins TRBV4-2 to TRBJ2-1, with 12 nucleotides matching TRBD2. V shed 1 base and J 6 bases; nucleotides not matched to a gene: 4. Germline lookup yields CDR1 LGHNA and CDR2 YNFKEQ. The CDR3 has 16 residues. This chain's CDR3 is CASSQAETSGGNEQFF. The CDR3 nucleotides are TGTGCCAGCAGCCAAGCTGAGACTAGCGGGGGCAATGAGCAGTTCTTC.

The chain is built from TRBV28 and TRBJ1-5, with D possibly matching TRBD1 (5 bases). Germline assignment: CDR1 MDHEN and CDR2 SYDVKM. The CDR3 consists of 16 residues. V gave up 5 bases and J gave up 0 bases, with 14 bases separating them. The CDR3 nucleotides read TGTGCCAGCAGTAACGTTGCGGGACGTAGCAATCAGCCCCAGCATTTT. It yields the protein CASSNVAGRSNQPQHF.

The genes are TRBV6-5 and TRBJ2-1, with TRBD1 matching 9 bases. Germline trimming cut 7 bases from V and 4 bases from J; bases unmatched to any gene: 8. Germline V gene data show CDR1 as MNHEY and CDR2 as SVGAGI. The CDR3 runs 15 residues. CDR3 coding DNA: TGTGCCAGCACCCCTGGGGGACAGGGATACAATGAGCAGTTCTTC. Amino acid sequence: CASTPGGQGYNEQFF.

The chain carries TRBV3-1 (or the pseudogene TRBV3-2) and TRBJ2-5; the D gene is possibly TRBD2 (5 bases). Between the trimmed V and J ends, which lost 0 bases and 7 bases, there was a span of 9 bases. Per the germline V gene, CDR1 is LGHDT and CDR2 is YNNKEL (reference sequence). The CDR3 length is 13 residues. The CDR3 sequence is CASSQDAGGTQYF. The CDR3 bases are TGTGCCAGCAGCCAAGATGCGGGTGGGACCCAGTACTTC.

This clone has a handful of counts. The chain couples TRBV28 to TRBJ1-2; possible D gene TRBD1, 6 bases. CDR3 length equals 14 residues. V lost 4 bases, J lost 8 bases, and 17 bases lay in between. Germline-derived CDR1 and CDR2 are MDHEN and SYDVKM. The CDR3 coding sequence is TGTGCCAGCAGTTCGACAGGTGCGGTGAGGGGCTACACCTTC. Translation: CASSSTGAVRGYTF.

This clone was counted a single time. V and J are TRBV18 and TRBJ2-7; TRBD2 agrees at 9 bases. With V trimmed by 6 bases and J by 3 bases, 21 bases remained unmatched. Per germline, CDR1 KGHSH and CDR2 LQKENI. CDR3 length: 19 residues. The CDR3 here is CASSRSTTASGKEVYEQYF. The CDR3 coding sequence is TGTGCCAGCTCCCGATCGACGACGGCTAGCGGGAAGGAAGTCTACGAGCAGTACTTC. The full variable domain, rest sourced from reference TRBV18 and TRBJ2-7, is NAGVMQNPRHLVRRRGQEARLRCSPMKGHSHVYWYRQLPEEGLKFMVYLQKENIIDESGMPKERFSAEFPKEGPSILRIQQVVRGDSAAYFCASSRSTTASGKEVYEQYFGPGTRLTVT.

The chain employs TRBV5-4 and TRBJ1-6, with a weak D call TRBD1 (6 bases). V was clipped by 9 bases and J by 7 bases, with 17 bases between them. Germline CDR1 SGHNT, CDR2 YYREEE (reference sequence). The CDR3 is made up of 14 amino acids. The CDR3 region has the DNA TGTGCCACCAACAGGGATGGGGAGAATTCACCCCTCCACTTT. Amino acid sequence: CATNRDGENSPLHF. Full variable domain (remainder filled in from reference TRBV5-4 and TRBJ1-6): ETGVTQSPTHLIKTRGQQVTLRCSSQSGHNTVSWYQQALGQGPQFIFQYYREEENGRGNFPPRFSGLQFPNYSSELNVNALELDDSALYLCATNRDGENSPLHFGNGTRLTVT.

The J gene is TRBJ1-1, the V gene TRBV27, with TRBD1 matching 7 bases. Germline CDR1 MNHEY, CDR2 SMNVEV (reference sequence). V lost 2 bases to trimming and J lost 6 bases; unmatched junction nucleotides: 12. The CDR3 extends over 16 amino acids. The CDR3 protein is CASSLGGGAGLAEAFF. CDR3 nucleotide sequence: TGTGCCAGCAGTTTAGGAGGGGGCGCGGGTTTAGCTGAAGCTTTCTTT.

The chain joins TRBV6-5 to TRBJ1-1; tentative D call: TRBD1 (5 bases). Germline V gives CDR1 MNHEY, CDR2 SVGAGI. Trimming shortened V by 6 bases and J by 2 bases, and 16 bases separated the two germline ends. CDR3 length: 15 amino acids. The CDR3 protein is CASRTSGLGNTEAFF. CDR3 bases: TGTGCCAGCAGGACCTCGGGACTGGGAAACACTGAAGCTTTCTTT.

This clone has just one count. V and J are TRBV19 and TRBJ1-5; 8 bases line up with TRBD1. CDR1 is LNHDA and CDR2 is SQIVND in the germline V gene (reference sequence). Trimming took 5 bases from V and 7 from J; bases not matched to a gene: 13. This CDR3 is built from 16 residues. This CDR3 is CASSYFPGQVRQPQHF. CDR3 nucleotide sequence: TGTGCCAGTAGTTATTTTCCGGGACAGGTCCGGCAGCCCCAGCATTTT.

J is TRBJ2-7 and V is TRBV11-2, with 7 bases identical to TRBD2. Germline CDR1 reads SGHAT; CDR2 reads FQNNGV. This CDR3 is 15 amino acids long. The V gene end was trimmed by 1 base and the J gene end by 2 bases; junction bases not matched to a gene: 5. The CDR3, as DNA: TGTGCCAGCAGCTTAGTGGGAGGGGCCCCCTACGAGCAGTACTTC. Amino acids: CASSLVGGAPYEQYF.

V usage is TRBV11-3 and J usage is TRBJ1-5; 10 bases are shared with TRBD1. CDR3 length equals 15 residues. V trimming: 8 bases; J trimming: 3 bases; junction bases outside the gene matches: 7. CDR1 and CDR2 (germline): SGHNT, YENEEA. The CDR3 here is CASGRDRGLNQPQHF. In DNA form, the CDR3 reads TGTGCCAGCGGCCGGGACAGGGGCCTCAATCAGCCCCAGCATTTT.

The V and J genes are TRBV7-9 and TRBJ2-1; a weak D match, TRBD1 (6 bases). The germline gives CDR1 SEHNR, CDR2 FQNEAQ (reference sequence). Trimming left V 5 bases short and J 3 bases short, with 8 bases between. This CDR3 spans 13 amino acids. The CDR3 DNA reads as TGTGCCAGCAGCCCGGGACACTACAATGAGCAGTTCTTC. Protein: CASSPGHYNEQFF.

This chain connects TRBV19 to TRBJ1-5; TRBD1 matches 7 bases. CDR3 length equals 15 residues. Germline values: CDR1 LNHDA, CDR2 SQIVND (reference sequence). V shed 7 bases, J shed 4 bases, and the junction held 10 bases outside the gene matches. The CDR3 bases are TGTGCCAGTACGGTGGAGGGGGCGGCTAATCAGCCCCAGCATTTT. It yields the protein CASTVEGAANQPQHF.

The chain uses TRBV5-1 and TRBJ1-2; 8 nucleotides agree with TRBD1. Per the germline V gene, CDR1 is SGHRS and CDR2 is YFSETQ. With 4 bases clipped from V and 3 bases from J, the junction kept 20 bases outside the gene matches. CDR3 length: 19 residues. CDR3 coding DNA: TGCGCCAGCAGCCCGAGGCCGGACAGGGTCTTAACCACGGACTATGGCTACACCTTC. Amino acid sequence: CASSPRPDRVLTTDYGYTF.

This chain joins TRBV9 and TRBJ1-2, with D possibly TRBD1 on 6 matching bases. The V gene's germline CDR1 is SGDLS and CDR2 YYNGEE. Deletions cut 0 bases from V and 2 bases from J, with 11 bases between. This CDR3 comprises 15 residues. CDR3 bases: TGTGCCAGCAGCGTAGGAGGGGACACAAACTATGGCTACACCTTC. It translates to CASSVGGDTNYGYTF.

CDR3 DNA: TGTGCCAGCAGCCTCGGGACAGGGGGCGCGGAAACTGAAGCTTTCTTT. It is translated as CASSLGTGGAETEAFF. V gene TRBV5-4 combines with J gene TRBJ1-1, with TRBD1 matching over 12 bases. Germline V gives CDR1 SGHNT, CDR2 YYREEE (reference sequence). V shed 4 bases, J shed 5 bases, and the junction held 9 bases outside the gene matches. CDR3 size: 16 residues.

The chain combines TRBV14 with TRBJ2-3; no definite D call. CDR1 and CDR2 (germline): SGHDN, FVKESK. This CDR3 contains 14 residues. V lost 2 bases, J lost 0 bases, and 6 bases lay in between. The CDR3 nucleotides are TGTGCCAGCAGCCAACTTATTAGCACAGATACGCAGTATTTT. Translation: CASSQLISTDTQYF.

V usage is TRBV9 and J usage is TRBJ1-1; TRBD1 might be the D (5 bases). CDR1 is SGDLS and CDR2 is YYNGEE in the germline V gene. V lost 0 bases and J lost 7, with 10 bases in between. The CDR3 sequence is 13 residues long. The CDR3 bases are TGTGCCAGCAGCGTAGGGAGGGGTAGTGAAGCTTTCTTT. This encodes CASSVGRGSEAFF. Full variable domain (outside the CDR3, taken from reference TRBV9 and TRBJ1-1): DSGVTQTPKHLITATGQRVTLRCSPRSGDLSVYWYQQSLDQGLQFLIQYYNGEERAKGNILERFSAQQFPDLHSELNLSSLELGDSALYFCASSVGRGSEAFFGQGTRLTVV.

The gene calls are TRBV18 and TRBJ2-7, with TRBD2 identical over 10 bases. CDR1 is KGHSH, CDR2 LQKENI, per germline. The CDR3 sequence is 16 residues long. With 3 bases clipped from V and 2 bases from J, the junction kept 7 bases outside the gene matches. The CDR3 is CASSPGLAPGTYEQYF. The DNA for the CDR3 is TGTGCCAGCTCACCGGGACTAGCGCCTGGGACCTACGAGCAGTACTTC.

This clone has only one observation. This chain's CDR3 is CASSSGDRPFDAQHF. In DNA, the CDR3 is TGCGCCAGCAGCTCAGGAGACAGACCGTTTGATGCCCAGCATTTT. This chain joins TRBV5-1 and TRBJ1-5; a possible D gene is TRBD1 (5 bases). With 3 bases removed from V and 11 bases from J, the gap between germline ends came to 21 bases. The CDR3 is 15 residues long. Germline CDR1 and CDR2: SGHRS and YFSETQ. Using reference TRBV5-1 and TRBJ1-5 for the parts outside the CDR3, the full variable domain is KAGVTQTPRYLIKTRGQQVTLSCSPISGHRSVSWYQQTPGQGLQFLFEYFSETQRNKGNFPGRFSGRQFSNSRSEMNVSTLELGDSALYLCASSSGDRPFDAQHFGDGTRLSIL.

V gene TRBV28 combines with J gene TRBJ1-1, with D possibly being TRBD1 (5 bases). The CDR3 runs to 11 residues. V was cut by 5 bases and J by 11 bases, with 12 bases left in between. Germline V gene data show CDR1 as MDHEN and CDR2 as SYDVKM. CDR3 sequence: CASSGTGTAFF. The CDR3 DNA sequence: TGTGCCAGCAGTGGAACAGGTACGGCTTTCTTT.

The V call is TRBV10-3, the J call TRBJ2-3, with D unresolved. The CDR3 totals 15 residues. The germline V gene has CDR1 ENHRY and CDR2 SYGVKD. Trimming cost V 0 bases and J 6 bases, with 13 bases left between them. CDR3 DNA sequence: TGTGCCATCAGTGAGTCGATTTTCAGGATGGATACGCAGTATTTT. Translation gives CAISESIFRMDTQYF.

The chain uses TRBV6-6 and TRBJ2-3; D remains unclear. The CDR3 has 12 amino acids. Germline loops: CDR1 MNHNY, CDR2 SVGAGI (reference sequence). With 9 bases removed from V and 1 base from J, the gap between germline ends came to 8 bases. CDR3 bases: TGTGCCAGTAATCGGGGCACAGATACGCAGTATTTT. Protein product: CASNRGTDTQYF.

The CDR3 DNA is TGTGCCAGCAGTTTGCAAAGTGGCGGGACTTACTCCTACAATGAGCAGTTCTTC. Protein product: CASSLQSGGTYSYNEQFF. The chain joins TRBV28 to TRBJ2-1; possibly TRBD2 for D (6 bases). This CDR3 spans 18 amino acids. V was pared by 3 bases and J by 0 bases, with 18 bases between. The germline gives CDR1 MDHEN, CDR2 SYDVKM.

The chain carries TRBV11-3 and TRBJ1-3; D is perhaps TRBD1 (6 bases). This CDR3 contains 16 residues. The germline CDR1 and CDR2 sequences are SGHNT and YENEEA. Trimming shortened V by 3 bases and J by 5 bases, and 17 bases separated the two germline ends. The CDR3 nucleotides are TGTGCCAGCAGCTTGGCCGGGACAAGTAGTAGAAACACCATATATTTT. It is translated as CASSLAGTSSRNTIYF.

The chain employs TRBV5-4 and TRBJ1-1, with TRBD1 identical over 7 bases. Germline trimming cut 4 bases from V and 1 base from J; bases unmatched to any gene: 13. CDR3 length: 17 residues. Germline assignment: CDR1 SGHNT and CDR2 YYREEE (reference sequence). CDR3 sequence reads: CASSGPTRRQGNTEAFF. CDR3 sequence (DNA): TGTGCCAGCAGCGGGCCTACGCGGAGACAGGGGAACACTGAAGCTTTCTTT.

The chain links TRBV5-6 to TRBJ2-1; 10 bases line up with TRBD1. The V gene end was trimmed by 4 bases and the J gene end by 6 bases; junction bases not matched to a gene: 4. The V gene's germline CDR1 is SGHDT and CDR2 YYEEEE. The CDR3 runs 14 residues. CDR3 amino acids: CASSGTGVGNEQFF. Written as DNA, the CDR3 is TGTGCCAGCAGCGGGACAGGGGTTGGCAATGAGCAGTTCTTC.

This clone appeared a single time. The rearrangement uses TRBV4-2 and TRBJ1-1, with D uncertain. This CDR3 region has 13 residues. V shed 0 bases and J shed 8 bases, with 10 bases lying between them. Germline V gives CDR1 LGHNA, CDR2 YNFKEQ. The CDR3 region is CASSQDLHKEAFF. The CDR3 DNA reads TGTGCCAGCAGCCAAGATTTACACAAGGAAGCTTTCTTT.